This T cell receptor (beta chain) was found in a study of T cell repertoires in cytomegalovirus infection. Between the trimmed V and J ends, which lost 4 bases and 0 bases, there was a span of 17 bases. The CDR3 extends over 17 amino acids. Per germline, CDR1 MNHNS and CDR2 SASEGT. This clonotype was seen a handful of times. What it binds is not known. TCRdb independently ran MiXCR on the reads; one entry per CDR3 protein. The sample holds about 700,000 distinct CDR3 sequences, around a third seen once. This clonotype was obtained from a human donor in good health (CMV status not recorded). Some clones in this sample may be carry-over from other donors' samples. V gene TRBV6-1 combines with J gene TRBJ2-3; no definite D call. Sequences were derived from cultured PBMCs, sampled from culture after CMV antigen stimulation. The CDR3 sequence: CASSGRWGITSTDTQYF. CDR3 coding DNA: TGTGCCAGCAGTGGACGGTGGGGAATCACGAGCACAGATACGCAGTATTTT.